The clone carrying this TCR beta chain is a singleton in its sample. The CDR3 length is 17 residues. The trim removed 5 bases at V and 7 bases at J, leaving 17 bases unmatched. Germline V gene sequence: CDR1 LNHDA, CDR2 SQIVND (reference sequence). The record originates from a study of blood T cell repertoires in COVID-19. Looking at the study overall: Some COVID-19 samples were acute and others convalescent; all came from the United States, Italy and Spain. In each case, the material was cDNA or gDNA derived from T cells, B-cell-depleted T cells, or PBMCs.

Clones were read by immunoSEQ multiplex PCR, and TCRdb kept only the in-frame ones, dropping some. The sample has under 150,000 clones, 85% to 90% seen once; the top ten hold about 2.5%. The rearrangement joins TRBV19 to TRBJ2-5; 9 nucleotides align to TRBD1. The sequence derives from a human donor in a cohort sampled during active COVID-19. The sequencing input was peripheral blood. CDR3 bases: TGTGCCAGTAGTCTCGCCGGGACAGGGCGCCCGAAGGGGACCCAGTACTTC. Its translation: CASSLAGTGRPKGTQYF.